This T cell receptor beta chain was sequenced during a study of cytomegalovirus exposure and HLA in healthy donors. The table came from immunoSEQ multiplex PCR; TCRdb's copy has only in-frame clones and leaves some out. Of hundreds of thousands of clones listed, over 65% were seen once; the top ten hold around 5.6%. Germline V gene data show CDR1 as SGHAT and CDR2 as FQDESV (reference sequence). V lost 3 bases to trimming and J lost 3 bases, with 12 bases between them. This CDR3 is built from 15 residues. This receptor was obtained from a woman aged 18-29 years in good health and CMV-seronegative. V usage is TRBV11-1 and J usage is TRBJ2-1; possibly TRBD2 for D (6 bases). Sequenced input: PBMCs. CDR3 in amino acids: CASSLGGVGYNEQFF. The CDR3, as DNA: TGTGCCAGCAGCTTGGGGGGAGTGGGCTACAATGAGCAGTTCTTC.